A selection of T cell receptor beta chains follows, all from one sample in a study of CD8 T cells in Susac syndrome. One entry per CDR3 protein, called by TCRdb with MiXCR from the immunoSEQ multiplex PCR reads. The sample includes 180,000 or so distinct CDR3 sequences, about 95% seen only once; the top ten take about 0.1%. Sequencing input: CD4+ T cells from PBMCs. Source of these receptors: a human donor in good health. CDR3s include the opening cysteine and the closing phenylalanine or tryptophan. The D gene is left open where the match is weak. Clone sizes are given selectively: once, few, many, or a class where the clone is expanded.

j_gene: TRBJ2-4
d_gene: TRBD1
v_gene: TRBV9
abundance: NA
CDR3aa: CASSPSWDSLAKNIQYF
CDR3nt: TGTGCCAGCAGCCCCTCTTGGGACAGCCTAGCCAAAAACATTCAGTACTTC

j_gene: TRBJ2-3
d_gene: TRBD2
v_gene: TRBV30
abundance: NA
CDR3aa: CAWSVGGSSDTQYF
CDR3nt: TGTGCCTGGAGTGTAGGCGGGAGTTCAGATACGCAGTATTTT

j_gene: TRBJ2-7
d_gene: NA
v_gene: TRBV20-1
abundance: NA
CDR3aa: CSARAGSLNEQYF
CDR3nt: TGCAGTGCTAGAGCGGGTAGCTTGAACGAGCAGTACTTC

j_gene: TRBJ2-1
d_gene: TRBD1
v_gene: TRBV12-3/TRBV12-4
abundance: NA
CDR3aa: CASSPGQGYNEQFF
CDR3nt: TGTGCCAGCAGTCCCGGACAGGGCTACAATGAGCAGTTCTTC

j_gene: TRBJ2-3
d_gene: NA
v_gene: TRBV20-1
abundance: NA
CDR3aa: CSARDRGSDTQYF
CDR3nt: TGCAGTGCTAGAGATCGTGGTTCAGATACGCAGTATTTT

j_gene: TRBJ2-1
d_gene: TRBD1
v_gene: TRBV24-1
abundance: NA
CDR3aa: CATSEPQGALRDEQFF
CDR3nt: TGTGCCACCAGTGAACCCCAGGGGGCCCTCCGCGATGAGCAGTTCTTC

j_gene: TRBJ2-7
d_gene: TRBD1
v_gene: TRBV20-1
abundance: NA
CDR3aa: CSASKGAPEQYF
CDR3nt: TGCAGTGCTAGCAAGGGGGCGCCCGAGCAGTACTTC

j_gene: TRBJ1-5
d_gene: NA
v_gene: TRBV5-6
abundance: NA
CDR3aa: CASRKSGYSNQPQHF
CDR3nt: TGTGCCAGCAGAAAATCAGGGTATAGCAATCAGCCCCAGCATTTT

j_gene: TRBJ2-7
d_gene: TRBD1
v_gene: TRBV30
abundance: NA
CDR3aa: CAWSTTGDEQYF
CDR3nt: TGTGCCTGGAGCACGACAGGGGACGAGCAGTACTTC

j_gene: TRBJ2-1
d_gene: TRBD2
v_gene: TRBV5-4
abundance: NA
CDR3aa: CASSSLAGASHEQFF
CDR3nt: TGTGCCAGCAGCTCCCTAGCGGGAGCGTCGCATGAGCAGTTCTTC

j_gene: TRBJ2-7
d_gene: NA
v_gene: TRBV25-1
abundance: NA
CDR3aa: CASSDGAIYEQYF
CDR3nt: TGTGCCAGCAGTGATGGGGCTATCTACGAGCAGTACTTC

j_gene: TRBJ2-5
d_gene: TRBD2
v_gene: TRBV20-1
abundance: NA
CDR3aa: CSVPRVGGSVQETQYF
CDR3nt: TGCAGTGTTCCCAGGGTGGGCGGGAGCGTCCAAGAGACCCAGTACTTC

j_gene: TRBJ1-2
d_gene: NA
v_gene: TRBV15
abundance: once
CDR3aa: CATSREQGVYGYTF
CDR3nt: TGTGCCACCAGCAGAGAACAGGGAGTTTATGGCTACACCTTC

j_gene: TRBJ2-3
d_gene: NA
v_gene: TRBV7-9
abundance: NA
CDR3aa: CASSRPGPNSDTQYF
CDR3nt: TGTGCCAGCAGCCGTCCGGGCCCGAATTCAGATACGCAGTATTTT

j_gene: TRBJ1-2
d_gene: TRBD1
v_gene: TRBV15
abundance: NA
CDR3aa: CATSRRGDSLGLGYTF
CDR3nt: TGTGCCACCAGCAGGCGGGGGGACAGTCTTGGGCTTGGCTACACCTTC

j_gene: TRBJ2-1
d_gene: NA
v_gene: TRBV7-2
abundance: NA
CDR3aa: CASSWDGRDEQFF
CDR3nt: TGTGCCAGCAGCTGGGACGGCAGGGATGAGCAGTTCTTC

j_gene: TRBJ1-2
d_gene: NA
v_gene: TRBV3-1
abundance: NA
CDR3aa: CASSQDGGAGGYTF
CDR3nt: TGTGCCAGCAGCCAAGATGGGGGGGCTGGCGGCTACACCTTC

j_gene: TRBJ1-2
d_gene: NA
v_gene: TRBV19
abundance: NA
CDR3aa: CASSRASGDYGYTF
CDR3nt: TGTGCCAGTAGTAGGGCCTCGGGGGACTATGGCTACACCTTC

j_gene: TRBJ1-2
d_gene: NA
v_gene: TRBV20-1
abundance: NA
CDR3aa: CTTALYGYTF
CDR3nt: TGCACAACAGCGCTCTATGGCTACACCTTC

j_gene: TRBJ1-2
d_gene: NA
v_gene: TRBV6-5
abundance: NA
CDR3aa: CASSPGTNRGYTF
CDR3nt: TGTGCCAGCAGTCCGGGAACCAACCGTGGCTACACCTTC

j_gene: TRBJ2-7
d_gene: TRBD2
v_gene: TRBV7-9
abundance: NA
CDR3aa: CASRRAGEGYEQYF
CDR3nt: TGTGCCAGCAGACGAGCGGGAGAAGGCTACGAGCAGTACTTC

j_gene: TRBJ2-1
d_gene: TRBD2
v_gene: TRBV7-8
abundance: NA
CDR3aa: CASSQTSGSSLSEQFF
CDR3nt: TGTGCCAGCAGCCAGACTAGCGGGAGTTCATTGAGTGAGCAGTTCTTC

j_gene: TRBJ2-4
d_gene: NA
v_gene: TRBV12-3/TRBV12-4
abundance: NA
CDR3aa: CASSLDLVTIQYF
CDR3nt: TGTGCCAGCAGTTTAGATCTAGTCACCATTCAGTACTTC

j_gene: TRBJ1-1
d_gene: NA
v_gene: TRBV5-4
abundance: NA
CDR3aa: CASSWRQSTEAFF
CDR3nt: TGTGCCAGCAGCTGGAGACAGTCCACTGAAGCTTTCTTT

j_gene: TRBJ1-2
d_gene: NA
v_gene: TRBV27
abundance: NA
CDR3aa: CASSRTDFYGFTF
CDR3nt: TGTGCCAGCAGTAGGACAGATTTCTATGGCTTCACCTTC

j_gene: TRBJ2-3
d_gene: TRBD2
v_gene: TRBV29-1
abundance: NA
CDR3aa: CSVRLAGTQYF
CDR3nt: TGCAGCGTCCGACTAGCGGGTACGCAGTATTTT

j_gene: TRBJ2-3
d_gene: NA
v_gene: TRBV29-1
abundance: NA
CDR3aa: CSVGRDTQYF
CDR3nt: TGCAGCGTTGGACGAGATACGCAGTATTTT

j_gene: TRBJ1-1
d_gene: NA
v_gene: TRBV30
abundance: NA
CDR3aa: CAWNPRMNTEAFF
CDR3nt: TGTGCCTGGAATCCTAGAATGAACACTGAAGCTTTCTTT

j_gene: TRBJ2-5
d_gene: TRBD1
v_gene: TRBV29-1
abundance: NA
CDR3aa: CSARDSVETQYF
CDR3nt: TGCAGCGCTCGGGACAGTGTAGAGACCCAGTACTTC

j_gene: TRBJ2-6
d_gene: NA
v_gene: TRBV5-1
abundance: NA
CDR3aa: CASSLAFSGANVLTF
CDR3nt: TGCGCCAGCAGCTTGGCCTTCTCTGGGGCCAACGTCCTGACTTTC

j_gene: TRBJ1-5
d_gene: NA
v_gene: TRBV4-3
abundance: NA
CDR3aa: CASSQDGGSNQPQHF
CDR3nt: TGCGCCAGCAGCCAAGATGGAGGGAGCAATCAGCCCCAGCATTTT

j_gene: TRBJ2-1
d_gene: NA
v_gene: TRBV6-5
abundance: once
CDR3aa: CASSYSSGERVYNEQFF
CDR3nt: TGTGCCAGCAGTTACTCCAGTGGAGAGAGGGTCTACAATGAGCAGTTCTTC

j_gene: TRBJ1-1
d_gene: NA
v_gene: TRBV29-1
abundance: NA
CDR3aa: CSVEILGNTEAFF
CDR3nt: TGCAGCGTAGAAATTCTAGGGAACACTGAAGCTTTCTTT

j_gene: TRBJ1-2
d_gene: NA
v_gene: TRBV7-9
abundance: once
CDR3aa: CASSFDDRMYGYTF
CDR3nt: TGTGCCAGCAGCTTCGATGACAGGATGTACGGCTACACCTTC

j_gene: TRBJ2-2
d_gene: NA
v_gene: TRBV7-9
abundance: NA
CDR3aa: CASSLDNTGELFF
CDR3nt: TGTGCCAGCAGCTTAGACAACACCGGGGAGCTGTTTTTT

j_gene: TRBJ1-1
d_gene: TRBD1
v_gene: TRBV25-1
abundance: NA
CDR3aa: CASSEWDRGTEAFF
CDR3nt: TGTGCCAGCAGTGAATGGGACAGGGGGACTGAAGCTTTCTTT

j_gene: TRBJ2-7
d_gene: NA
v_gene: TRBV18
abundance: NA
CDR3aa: CASSPPERVYEQYF
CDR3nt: TGTGCCAGCTCACCCCCAGAGAGAGTGTACGAGCAGTACTTC

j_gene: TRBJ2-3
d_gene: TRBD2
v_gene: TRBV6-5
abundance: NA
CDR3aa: CASSLQRDTDTQYF
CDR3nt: TGTGCCAGCAGTTTACAGCGGGACACAGATACGCAGTATTTT

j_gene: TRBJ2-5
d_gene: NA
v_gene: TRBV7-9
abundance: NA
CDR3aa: CASSLIKETQYF
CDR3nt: TGTGCCAGCAGCTTAATCAAAGAGACCCAGTACTTC